What follows are 30 T cell receptor beta chains derived from one specimen sequenced in a study of blood T cell repertoires in COVID-19. This table comes from immunoSEQ multiplex PCR, and its TCRdb copy is limited to in-frame clones, with some not included. The table has more than 250,000 clones, 85% to 90% seen once. The sample consisted of peripheral blood. The receptors stem from a woman aged 50 to 60 with COVID-19, enrolled during active disease.

J is TRBJ1-6 and V is TRBV27, with 7 bases lining up with TRBD1. CDR1 and CDR2 from the germline V gene are MNHEY and SMNVEV (reference sequence). With V trimmed by 6 bases and J by 7 bases, 6 bases remained unmatched. The CDR3 is 14 amino acids. CDR3 loop: CASRQQGFNSPLHF. CDR3 bases: TGTGCCAGCAGGCAACAGGGGTTCAATTCACCCCTCCACTTT.

V is TRBV5-1 and J is TRBJ2-1; TRBD1 matches at 7 bases. With V trimmed by 3 bases and J by 7 bases, 13 bases remained unmatched. The CDR3 contains 16 residues. The V gene's germline CDR1 is SGHRS and CDR2 YFSETQ. The CDR3 spells CASSSDPGTAVNEQFF. The CDR3 DNA reads as TGCGCCAGCAGCTCAGATCCCGGGACAGCGGTGAATGAGCAGTTCTTC.

The gene calls are TRBV30 and TRBJ2-7; 10 bases map to TRBD2. V trimming: 0 bases; J trimming: 7 bases; junction bases outside the gene matches: 3. Germline V CDR1 and CDR2: GTSNPN, SVGIG (reference sequence). This CDR3 has 13 amino acids. CDR3 bases: TGTGCCTGGAGTGTAGCGGGAGGGAATGAGCAGTACTTC. Translating it yields CAWSVAGGNEQYF.

V and J are TRBV2 and TRBJ1-5, with D uncertain. Per the germline V gene, CDR1 is SNHLY and CDR2 is FYNNEI. Between the trimmed V and J ends, which lost 6 bases and 0 bases, there was a span of 12 bases. This CDR3 has 15 amino acids. CDR3 in amino acids: CASRIEIYSNQPQHF. CDR3 sequence (DNA): TGTGCCAGCAGGATAGAGATCTATAGCAATCAGCCCCAGCATTTT.

The chain employs TRBV9 and TRBJ2-2, with TRBD1 as a possible D gene (6 bases). The germline gives CDR1 SGDLS, CDR2 YYNGEE. Trimming stripped 0 bases from V and 5 bases from J, with 17 bases between. The CDR3 extends over 17 amino acids. The CDR3 protein is CASSVGGKGGSTGELFF. The DNA of the CDR3 is TGTGCCAGCAGCGTAGGGGGAAAAGGGGGAAGTACCGGGGAGCTGTTTTTT.

This chain joins TRBV7-6 and TRBJ1-4, with D possibly TRBD1 on 6 matching bases. In germline, CDR1 is SGHVS, CDR2 FNYEAQ. The CDR3 sequence is 15 residues long. Trimming removed 2 bases at V and 8 bases at J, with 15 bases between. CDR3 in DNA: TGTGCCAGCAGCTTAACTGGGGGGGCACCCGAAAAACTGTTTTTT. Translating it yields CASSLTGGAPEKLFF.

Concerning this clone: The identical CDR3 is also encoded by other nucleotide sequences in the sample. V and J are TRBV2 and TRBJ1-2, with D possibly matching TRBD1 (5 bases). The V gene's germline CDR1 is SNHLY and CDR2 FYNNEI. Trimming pared 4 bases from V and 3 bases from J, leaving 6 bases between. There are 12 residues in the CDR3. The DNA for the CDR3 is TGTGCCAGCAGTGTACAGGACTATGGCTACACCTTC. Its protein is CASSVQDYGYTF. The entire variable domain, with the rest obtained from reference TRBV2 and TRBJ1-2, is as follows: EPEVTQTPSHQVTQMGQEVILRCVPISNHLYFYWYRQILGQKVEFLVSFYNNEISEKSEIFDDQFSVERPDGSNFTLKIRSTKLEDSAMYFCASSVQDYGYTFGSGTRLTVV.

Details on this clone: The junction and the germline gene differ at one end; a read error may be behind it. The chain joins TRBV9 to TRBJ2-3; 7 bases align to TRBD2. CDR1 is SGDLS and CDR2 is YYNGEE in the germline V gene. There are 15 residues in the CDR3. Here the CDR3 reads CASSVAETSRDTQYF. CDR3 sequence (DNA): TGTGCCAGCAGCGTAGCGGAGACTAGCAGAGATACGCAGTATTTT.

V usage is TRBV18 and J usage is TRBJ2-7; no clear D. Trimming removed 0 bases from V and 3 bases from J, with 9 bases in between. This CDR3 has 14 amino acids. Germline CDR1 reads KGHSH; CDR2 reads LQKENI. CDR3: CASSPPSLYYEQYF. As DNA, the CDR3 is TGTGCCAGCTCACCACCATCACTGTACTACGAGCAGTACTTC.

V gene TRBV7-2 combines with J gene TRBJ2-7, with TRBD2 matching 9 bases. Trimming cost V 6 bases and J 5 bases; bases outside gene matches: 8. The CDR3 runs 14 residues. CDR1 and CDR2 (germline): SGHTA, FQGNSA. Written as DNA, the CDR3 is TGTGCCAGCAGAGGACTAGCGCCATTCCACGAGCAGTACTTC. This encodes CASRGLAPFHEQYF.

The chain carries TRBV19 and TRBJ2-2, with 12 bases identical to TRBD2. The CDR3 is 15 amino acids. The V gene's germline CDR1 is LNHDA and CDR2 SQIVND (reference sequence). Trimming cost V 5 bases and J 5 bases; bases outside gene matches: 3. CDR3 sequence: CASSVLAGGTGELFF. As DNA, the CDR3 is TGTGCCAGTAGTGTGCTAGCGGGAGGGACCGGGGAGCTGTTTTTT.

The rearrangement links TRBV5-6 to TRBJ2-7; D is perhaps TRBD1 (6 bases). The V gene's germline CDR1 is SGHDT and CDR2 YYEEEE. The V end was cut by 1 base, the J end by 9 bases, with 20 bases between. CDR3 size: 15 residues. The CDR3, as DNA: TGTGCCAGCAGCTTGATAGGACAGAAGATCTTAGGGCAGTACTTC. Its protein is CASSLIGQKILGQYF.

The chain recombines TRBV7-3 with TRBJ2-2; 12 nucleotides align to TRBD2. This CDR3 spans 17 amino acids. J lost 6 bases, V lost 1 base, and 6 bases had no gene match. From germline, CDR1 is SGHTA and CDR2 FQGTGA. The CDR3 nucleotides are TGTGCCAGCAGCTTAAACCCTAGCGGGAGGGCCGCCGGGGAGCTGTTTTTT. Protein product: CASSLNPSGRAAGELFF.

The J gene is TRBJ2-5, the V gene TRBV19, with a tentative D call TRBD2 (5 bases). The CDR3 consists of 12 residues. The germline CDR1 and CDR2 sequences are LNHDA and SQIVND (reference sequence). The V and J ends lost 5 bases and 6 bases respectively, with 10 bases between them. The CDR3 coding sequence is TGTGCCAGTAGTGGACTTTCGAAGACCCAGTACTTC. This translates into CASSGLSKTQYF.

The chain recombines TRBV2 with TRBJ2-2, with 8 bases identical to TRBD2. After removal of 6 bases from V and 0 bases from J, the junction contained 3 bases not matched to a gene. This CDR3 has 15 residues. CDR1 and CDR2 (germline): SNHLY, FYNNEI. CDR3 nucleotide sequence: TGTGCCAGCAGGAGACTAGCGTCGAACACCGGGGAGCTGTTTTTT. This sequence encodes CASRRLASNTGELFF.

The chain joins TRBV18 to TRBJ2-5, with D unclear. CDR1 and CDR2 (germline): KGHSH, LQKENI. This CDR3 contains 13 residues. V was pared by 8 bases and J by 5 bases, with 15 bases between. Here the CDR3 reads CASALLSEETQYF. The CDR3 DNA follows: TGTGCCAGCGCCCTCCTTTCCGAGGAGACCCAGTACTTC.

This sequence joins TRBV7-9 and TRBJ1-1, with 7 bases aligning to TRBD1. The germline gives CDR1 SEHNR, CDR2 FQNEAQ (reference sequence). The CDR3 covers 14 residues. J lost 5 bases, V lost 4 bases, and 7 bases had no gene match. For the CDR3, the DNA is TGTGCCAGCAGCTCCGTGGACAGGACAACTGAAGCTTTCTTT. It encodes CASSSVDRTTEAFF.

The chain has TRBV30 and TRBJ2-2; a possible D gene is TRBD2 (5 bases). CDR1 GTSNPN and CDR2 SVGIG come from the germline V gene (reference sequence). The CDR3 runs to 16 residues. Between the trimmed V and J ends, which lost 2 bases and 12 bases, there was a span of 25 bases. The CDR3 DNA sequence: TGTGCCTGGAGTCCCTACCCCTTATGGGAGACGGGCAAGCTGTTTTTT. Its translation: CAWSPYPLWETGKLFF.

The CDR3 loop reads CASSERAGGGLNEQYF. CDR3 coding DNA: TGTGCCAGCAGTGAGAGGGCGGGAGGGGGCCTGAACGAGCAGTACTTC. The chain has TRBV9 and TRBJ2-7; 9 bases map to TRBD2. Looked up from germline, CDR1 is SGDLS and CDR2 is YYNGEE. The CDR3 consists of 16 residues. V lost 5 bases to trimming and J lost 5 bases; unmatched junction nucleotides: 14.

The chain employs TRBV7-8 and TRBJ1-5, with TRBD1 matching over 8 bases. The CDR3 contains 15 residues. Germline V gene data show CDR1 as SGHVS and CDR2 as FQNEAQ. The V gene end was trimmed by 5 bases and the J gene end by 2 bases; junction bases not matched to a gene: 5. DNA for the CDR3: TGTGCCAGCAGCCCGGGACAGGTTCGCAATCAGCCCCAGCATTTT. This gives the protein CASSPGQVRNQPQHF.

The chain joins TRBV19 to TRBJ1-4; the D gene is possibly TRBD1 (6 bases). Germline CDR1 is LNHDA and CDR2 is SQIVND (reference sequence). This CDR3 comprises 15 residues. V shed 7 bases and J shed 0 bases, with 12 bases lying between them. The CDR3 DNA follows: TGTGCCAGTACCGGGGGGCGTGCAACTAATGAAAAACTGTTTTTT. Translated: CASTGGRATNEKLFF. Supplemented by reference TRBV19 and TRBJ1-4, the full variable domain reads DGGITQSPKYLFRKEGQNVTLSCEQNLNHDAMYWYRQDPGQGLRLIYYSQIVNDFQKGDIAEGYSVSREKKESFPLTVTSAQKNPTAFYLCASTGGRATNEKLFFGSGTQLSVL.

The J gene is TRBJ1-2, the V gene TRBV18; D is unclear. V was cut by 2 bases and J by 7 bases, with 11 bases left in between. This CDR3 comprises 13 residues. CDR1 KGHSH and CDR2 LQKENI come from the germline V gene. The CDR3 region is CASSPEGFAGYTF. The CDR3 DNA follows: TGTGCCAGCTCACCAGAGGGCTTTGCTGGCTACACCTTC.

Comment on this clone: The same CDR3 arises from other DNA sequences in this sample as well. The V call is TRBV6-5, the J call TRBJ2-1; weak D call: TRBD1 (6 bases). With 6 bases removed from V and 0 bases from J, the gap between germline ends came to 9 bases. This CDR3 comprises 14 residues. In germline, CDR1 is MNHEY, CDR2 SVGAGI. The CDR3 spells CASRTGSSYNEQFF. The CDR3 DNA is TGTGCCAGCAGGACAGGCAGCTCCTACAATGAGCAGTTCTTC.

J is TRBJ1-1 and V is TRBV5-1; 7 bases line up with TRBD1. The V segment lost 4 bases and the J segment 1 base; nucleotides outside the gene matches: 7. The CDR3 extends over 15 amino acids. Per the germline V gene, CDR1 is SGHRS and CDR2 is YFSETQ. CDR3 region: CASSVPGTANTEAFF. CDR3 DNA: TGCGCCAGCAGCGTGCCCGGGACAGCGAACACTGAAGCTTTCTTT.

This rearrangement joins TRBV19 to TRBJ1-1; the D gene is possibly TRBD1 (5 bases). The CDR3 is made up of 12 amino acids. V lost 6 bases and J lost 6, with 11 bases in between. Germline V lookup: CDR1 LNHDA, CDR2 SQIVND (reference sequence). CDR3 DNA: TGTGCCAGTAGCAGGGACTATGCTGAAGCTTTCTTT. Translated, it gives CASSRDYAEAFF.

This chain uses TRBV5-1 with TRBJ2-7; maybe TRBD2 (5 bases). V was trimmed by 4 bases and J by 0 bases, leaving 17 bases between them. The CDR3 has 16 amino acids. Germline values: CDR1 SGHRS, CDR2 YFSETQ. The CDR3 spells CASSPVRSGISYEQYF. DNA for the CDR3: TGCGCCAGCAGCCCAGTAAGGAGCGGAATCTCCTACGAGCAGTACTTC.

The chain carries TRBV27 and TRBJ1-2, with TRBD1 matching 8 bases. Germline V gene lookup returns CDR1 MNHEY and CDR2 SMNVEV (reference sequence). V shed 2 bases, J shed 6 bases, and the junction held 2 bases outside the gene matches. The CDR3 runs 13 residues. CDR3 in amino acids: CASSLTGGDGYTF. The CDR3 bases are TGTGCCAGCAGTTTAACAGGGGGGGATGGCTACACCTTC.

The V and J genes are TRBV11-2 and TRBJ2-7, with D hard to call. Germline values: CDR1 SGHAT, CDR2 FQNNGV. Between the trimmed V and J ends, which lost 1 base and 6 bases, there was a span of 7 bases. The CDR3 length is 12 residues. Here the CDR3 DNA reads TGTGCCAGCAGCTTAGGGCCAGTCGAGCAGTACTTC. Translated, it gives CASSLGPVEQYF.

The chain carries TRBV6-2 or TRBV6-3 and TRBJ2-7; 10 bases fit TRBD2. The J segment lost 3 bases and the V segment lost 2 bases, leaving 7 bases of the junction unmatched. The CDR3 extends over 16 amino acids. The germline gives CDR1 MNHEY, CDR2 SVGEGT. The CDR3 reads CASSYGLLAGGYEQYF. The CDR3 DNA reads as TGTGCCAGCAGTTACGGGTTGTTAGCGGGAGGCTACGAGCAGTACTTC.

V usage is TRBV19 and J usage is TRBJ1-6; D is possibly TRBD1 (6 bases). CDR1 and CDR2 from the germline V gene are LNHDA and SQIVND (reference sequence). CDR3 length equals 14 residues. V lost 5 bases, J lost 5 bases, and 10 bases lay in between. The CDR3 is CASSGRQDNSPLHF. DNA of the CDR3: TGTGCCAGTAGTGGCAGACAGGATAATTCACCCCTCCACTTT. Drawing the rest from reference TRBV19 and TRBJ1-6, the complete variable domain is DGGITQSPKYLFRKEGQNVTLSCEQNLNHDAMYWYRQDPGQGLRLIYYSQIVNDFQKGDIAEGYSVSREKKESFPLTVTSAQKNPTAFYLCASSGRQDNSPLHFGNGTRLTVT.